The clone carrying this T cell receptor (beta chain) was seen more than once but under ten times. What it binds is unknown. The data stem from a study of regulatory T cells in long-lasting Graves disease. General study points: Persistent Graves' patients had lower TCR diversity than newly diagnosed ones.

The CDR3 covers 17 residues. The V end was cut by 3 bases, the J end by 2 bases, with 17 bases between. CDR1 and CDR2 (germline): DFQATT, SNEGSKA (reference sequence). Both iRepertoire HTBI primers and Arm-PCR of CDR3 regions were used to build the TCR beta libraries. TCRdb recomputed calls from the multiplex PCR reads with MiXCR, one row per CDR3 protein. The profile shows about 620,000 distinct CDR3 sequences, roughly 16% of them singletons. Time point meaning: newly diagnosed GD, antithyroid drugs for less than 3 months. The TCR library was made from RNA extracted from PBMCs. Peripheral blood, 7 to 10 milliliters per patient, was collected in EDTA tubes. These data were also reused for a study on T cells in Graves' hyperthyroidism and ophthalmopathy. This second study says: An initial round of RT-PCR targeting the TCR CDR3 relied on the HTBI primer set. A model of 13 V-J pairs discriminated ophthalmopathy from stable hyperthyroidism.

The chain has TRBV20-1 and TRBJ1-6; D remains unclear. This TCR was sampled from a woman aged 25 to 39 with Graves disease. Specimen: peripheral blood mononuclear cells (PBMCs), collected at new diagnosis, from a patient treated with antithyroid drugs. The CDR3: CSASPRGDGAYNSPLHF. In DNA, the CDR3 is TGCAGTGCTAGCCCCAGAGGAGACGGGGCCTATAATTCACCCCTCCACTTT.